A single sample gave rise to the 31 T cell receptor beta chains below, sequenced in a study of blood T cell repertoires in COVID-19. Sequenced by immunoSEQ multiplex PCR; TCRdb stores in-frame clones only, minus some. Among some 110,000 clones listed, 86% were seen once. Specimen: peripheral blood. These receptors originate from a man aged 40-50 years with acute or convalescent COVID-19.

The J gene is TRBJ1-2, the V gene TRBV6-5; 9 bases match TRBD1. Germline V gives CDR1 MNHEY, CDR2 SVGAGI. J was trimmed by 3 bases and V by 6 bases; bases with no gene match: 5. The CDR3 extends over 14 amino acids. CDR3 residues: CASSNRGPYYGYTF. The CDR3 DNA reads as TGTGCCAGCAGCAACAGGGGGCCGTACTATGGCTACACCTTC.

This clone has a handful of counts. This chain uses TRBV11-3 with TRBJ2-7; maybe TRBD1 (6 bases). This CDR3 has 14 amino acids. Germline CDR1 SGHNT, CDR2 YENEEA. V shed 5 bases and J shed 6 bases, with 17 bases lying between them. CDR3 loop: CASSTTTGRVEQYF. DNA for the CDR3: TGTGCCAGCAGCACTACGACAGGCAGAGTCGAGCAGTACTTC.

In its sample, this clone was seen a few times. The chain links TRBV25-1 to TRBJ1-3; unclear D gene. V was pared by 4 bases and J by 1 base, with 5 bases between. Per the germline V gene, CDR1 is MGHDK and CDR2 is SYGVNS. The CDR3 is 13 residues long. The CDR3 nucleotides are TGTGCCAGCAGTGTTGAGTCTGGAAACACCATATATTTT. Translation: CASSVESGNTIYF.

The gene calls are TRBV19 and TRBJ2-3, with TRBD2 as a possible D gene (6 bases). Germline-derived CDR1 and CDR2 are LNHDA and SQIVND (reference sequence). The CDR3 has 13 amino acids. The V gene lost 4 bases and the J gene lost 1 base, with 6 bases spanning the gap. This CDR3 is CASSSGGTDTQYF. The CDR3 DNA sequence: TGTGCCAGTAGTAGCGGGGGCACAGATACGCAGTATTTT.

This rearrangement joins TRBV30 to TRBJ1-6; D may be TRBD1 (5 bases). CDR1 and CDR2 (germline): GTSNPN, SVGIG (reference sequence). V was cut by 0 bases and J by 8 bases, with 14 bases left in between. The CDR3 runs to 15 residues. CDR3 in amino acids: CAWSVPTGWYSPLHF. DNA for the CDR3: TGTGCCTGGAGTGTTCCAACAGGCTGGTATTCACCCCTCCACTTT. The full variable domain, completed using reference TRBV30 and TRBJ1-6, is SQTIHQWPATLVQPVGSPLSLECTVEGTSNPNLYWYRQAAGRGLQLLFYSVGIGQISSEVPQNLSASRPQDRQFILSSKKLLLSDSGFYLCAWSVPTGWYSPLHFGNGTRLTVT.

The CDR3 nucleotides are TGTGCCAGTATACAGTCCTTATCTGGAAACACCATATATTTT. Amino acid sequence: CASIQSLSGNTIYF. This sequence joins TRBV19 and TRBJ1-3; no clear D. There are 14 residues in the CDR3. V lost 7 bases and J lost 1, with 11 bases in between. Germline V CDR1 and CDR2: LNHDA, SQIVND (reference sequence).

The chain combines TRBV7-2 with TRBJ2-7; a possible D gene is TRBD1 (5 bases). The germline CDR1 and CDR2 sequences are SGHTA and FQGNSA. The CDR3 covers 13 residues. V lost 5 bases, J lost 4 bases, and 12 bases lay in between. CDR3 sequence: CASSPETEYEQYF. CDR3 nucleotides: TGTGCCAGCAGCCCGGAGACAGAGTACGAGCAGTACTTC.

V gene TRBV29-1 combines with J gene TRBJ1-2, with 8 bases lining up with TRBD1. After removal of 6 bases from V and 3 bases from J, the junction contained 6 bases not matched to a gene. CDR1 and CDR2 from the germline V gene are SQVTM and ANQGSEA. The CDR3 has 13 amino acids. The DNA for the CDR3 is TGCAGCGTGGGATTGGGACAGGACTATGGCTACACCTTC. This encodes CSVGLGQDYGYTF.

The chain carries TRBV2 and TRBJ1-4; D possibly corresponds to TRBD1 (6 bases). The V end was cut by 0 bases, the J end by 10 bases, with 9 bases between. The CDR3 has 13 amino acids. CDR1 is SNHLY and CDR2 is FYNNEI in the germline V gene. CDR3 nucleotides: TGTGCCAGCAGTGAAGCGGGGGCTGGAAAACTGTTTTTT. Protein: CASSEAGAGKLFF.

In this sample, this clone turned up a few times. The genes are TRBV6-6 and TRBJ2-1, with D possibly being TRBD2 (6 bases). The V end was cut by 2 bases, the J end by 2 bases, with 10 bases between. This CDR3 is built from 15 residues. The V gene's germline CDR1 is MNHNY and CDR2 SVGAGI (reference sequence). The CDR3 loop is CASSYEAGTYNEQFF. CDR3 DNA: TGTGCCAGCAGTTACGAGGCGGGGACCTACAATGAGCAGTTCTTC.

This chain joins TRBV6-2 or TRBV6-3 and TRBJ2-5; 10 bases line up with TRBD2. V gave up 0 bases and J gave up 1 base; unmatched junction bases: 11. Germline V gene data show CDR1 as MNHEY and CDR2 as SVGEGT. This CDR3 spans 19 amino acids. This chain's CDR3 is CASSYSTYTAGGTQETQYF. CDR3 nucleotide sequence: TGTGCCAGCAGTTACTCGACGTACACAGCGGGAGGGACCCAAGAGACCCAGTACTTC.

This sequence joins TRBV6-5 and TRBJ2-3, with unresolved D. In germline, CDR1 is MNHEY, CDR2 SVGAGI. This CDR3 is built from 14 residues. Trimming stripped 2 bases from V and 2 bases from J, with 8 bases between. CDR3 nucleotide sequence: TGTGCCAGCAGTTACATCCAGGCCACAGATACGCAGTATTTT. Translation gives CASSYIQATDTQYF.

J is TRBJ2-7 and V is TRBV5-6, with TRBD1 as a possible D gene (5 bases). CDR3 length equals 17 residues. The germline gives CDR1 SGHDT, CDR2 YYEEEE. The germline V and J ends were trimmed by 2 bases and 0 bases, with 18 bases remaining between them. The CDR3 sequence is CASSFFPRTPASYEQYF. CDR3 nucleotide sequence: TGTGCCAGCAGCTTTTTTCCCCGGACACCAGCCTCCTACGAGCAGTACTTC.

The CDR3 here is CASSAVNQPQHF. CDR3 nucleotide sequence: TGTGCCAGCAGTGCGGTCAATCAGCCCCAGCATTTT. The gene calls are TRBV28 and TRBJ1-5, with D unclear. Per germline, CDR1 MDHEN and CDR2 SYDVKM. CDR3 length: 12 residues. Trimming stripped 5 bases from V and 3 bases from J, with 5 bases between.

The V gene is TRBV3-1 (or the pseudogene TRBV3-2), the J gene TRBJ1-3; possibly TRBD1 for D (5 bases). Germline V gene lookup returns CDR1 LGHDT and CDR2 YNNKEL (reference sequence). Trimming shortened V by 0 bases and J by 0 bases, and 6 bases separated the two germline ends. The CDR3 contains 15 residues. In nucleotides, the CDR3 is TGTGCCAGCAGCCAAGACAGGGCCTCTGGAAACACCATATATTTT. It codes for CASSQDRASGNTIYF.

This sequence joins TRBV19 and TRBJ2-3, with D hard to call. Germline V CDR1 and CDR2: LNHDA, SQIVND (reference sequence). Trimming stripped 3 bases from V and 3 bases from J, with 7 bases between. CDR3 length: 13 amino acids. The CDR3 DNA follows: TGTGCCAGTAGTATTAGACAAACAGATACGCAGTATTTT. Its protein product is CASSIRQTDTQYF.

The V and J genes are TRBV20-1 and TRBJ2-7, with 7 bases matching TRBD2. The germline gives CDR1 DFQATT, CDR2 SNEGSKA (reference sequence). Losses at the gene ends were 3 bases for V and 1 base for J; bases not matched to a gene: 6. The CDR3 consists of 14 residues. The CDR3 sequence: CSASRSSGSYEQYF. In nucleotides, the CDR3 is TGCAGTGCTAGTCGGTCTAGCGGTTCCTACGAGCAGTACTTC.

The genes are TRBV29-1 and TRBJ2-7; D gene unclear. Trimming stripped 0 bases from V and 0 bases from J, with 6 bases between. CDR3 length: 13 residues. Germline V CDR1 and CDR2: SQVTM, ANQGSEA. For the CDR3, the DNA is TGCAGCGTTGAAGATGGTAGCTCCTACGAGCAGTACTTC. Its protein is CSVEDGSSYEQYF.

The J gene is TRBJ2-2, the V gene TRBV19; 7 bases line up with TRBD1. Trimming cost V 6 bases and J 1 base; bases outside gene matches: 5. The germline V gene encodes CDR1 LNHDA and CDR2 SQIVND (reference sequence). This CDR3 comprises 15 residues. The CDR3 reads CASRPGQLNTGELFF. The CDR3 DNA sequence: TGTGCCAGTAGGCCGGGACAGTTGAACACCGGGGAGCTGTTTTTT.

The chain employs TRBV5-1 and TRBJ2-7; 10 bases are shared with TRBD1. Trimming at V came to 0 bases and at J to 1 base, leaving 10 bases not matched to a gene. CDR3 size: 18 residues. Germline values: CDR1 SGHRS, CDR2 YFSETQ. CDR3 loop: CASSLVLTGTGVSYEQYF. DNA for the CDR3: TGCGCCAGCAGCTTGGTTTTGACCGGGACAGGGGTTTCCTACGAGCAGTACTTC.

The chain joins TRBV12-3 or TRBV12-4 to TRBJ1-2; a possible D gene is TRBD1 (6 bases). The CDR3 is 12 amino acids. The germline V and J ends were trimmed by 6 bases and 10 bases, with 15 bases remaining between them. CDR3 nucleotides: TGTGCCAGCAGCGTAACAGGGTACGACTACACCTTC. Encoded protein: CASSVTGYDYTF.

CDR3 nucleotides: TGTGCCAGCAGCGTAGACAGATACACCGGGGAGCTGTTTTTT. Translating it yields CASSVDRYTGELFF. The V gene is TRBV9, the J gene TRBJ2-2; no reliable D call. This CDR3 spans 14 amino acids. V gave up 0 bases and J gave up 3 bases, with 6 bases separating them. CDR1 is SGDLS, CDR2 YYNGEE, per germline.

The chain recombines TRBV6-2 or TRBV6-3 with TRBJ1-1, with 7 bases lining up with TRBD1. Germline CDR1 MNHEY, CDR2 SVGEGT. The V segment lost 2 bases and the J segment 6 bases; nucleotides outside the gene matches: 15. The CDR3 spans 17 residues. Here the CDR3 DNA reads TGTGCCAGCAGTTACCCCACTTACAGGGGCCGGTCGGCTGAAGCTTTCTTT. Amino acids: CASSYPTYRGRSAEAFF.

CDR3 sequence reads: CSVEQGNTIYF. CDR3 DNA sequence: TGCAGCGTTGAACAGGGAAACACCATATATTTT. The chain carries TRBV29-1 and TRBJ1-3, with D uncertain. The germline CDR1 and CDR2 sequences are SQVTM and ANQGSEA. V lost 2 bases and J 4 bases, leaving 3 bases between the germline ends. The CDR3 runs 11 residues.

The chain is built from TRBV11-2 and TRBJ1-3; D is perhaps TRBD1 (6 bases). V shed 3 bases and J shed 3 bases, with 12 bases lying between them. The CDR3 totals 15 residues. Germline-derived CDR1 and CDR2 are SGHAT and FQNNGV. CDR3 protein: CASSFGQGSGNTIYF. The DNA of the CDR3 is TGTGCCAGCAGCTTTGGGCAGGGGAGTGGAAACACCATATATTTT.

The CDR3, as DNA: TGTGCCAGCAGTGAAGTGAGGGATGGGACTGAAGCTTTCTTT. This encodes CASSEVRDGTEAFF. This chain joins TRBV6-1 and TRBJ1-1; D call uncertain. The CDR3 length is 14 residues. Per germline, CDR1 MNHNS and CDR2 SASEGT. Trimming took 1 base from V and 5 from J, leaving 11 bases between them.

V is TRBV4-1 and J is TRBJ1-5; a possible D gene is TRBD1 (6 bases). The CDR3 sequence is 16 residues long. The germline gives CDR1 MGHRA, CDR2 YSYEKL. The V end lost 4 bases, the J end lost 1 base, and 14 bases lay between the germline ends. CDR3 nucleotide sequence: TGCGCCAGCAGCCTATCCGGACAGCCCAGCAATCAGCCCCAGCATTTT. It specifies CASSLSGQPSNQPQHF.

This chain connects TRBV10-3 to TRBJ2-2; 9 nucleotides align to TRBD2. There are 16 residues in the CDR3. The germline gives CDR1 ENHRY, CDR2 SYGVKD. The V and J ends lost 5 bases and 0 bases, in that order; junction bases with no gene match: 4. The CDR3 sequence is CAISRLAATNTGELFF. For the CDR3, the DNA is TGTGCCATCAGTCGACTAGCGGCTACGAACACCGGGGAGCTGTTTTTT.

CDR3 in DNA: TGTGCCACCAGCAGAGAGAGTACAGGGAGAACTGAAGCTTTCTTT. As protein: CATSRESTGRTEAFF. This chain connects TRBV15 to TRBJ1-1; D possibly corresponds to TRBD1 (6 bases). This CDR3 region has 15 residues. The V gene lost 0 bases and the J gene lost 5 bases, with 13 bases spanning the gap. The germline gives CDR1 LNHNV, CDR2 YYDKDF (reference sequence).

The rearrangement uses TRBV7-3 and TRBJ2-7, with D possibly TRBD2 on 7 matching bases. In germline, CDR1 is SGHTA, CDR2 FQGTGA. The CDR3 extends over 13 amino acids. V was shortened by 6 bases and J by 4 bases, with 13 bases between the two germline ends. The CDR3 spells CASSPGGLYEQYF. CDR3 nucleotide sequence: TGTGCCAGCAGTCCCGGGGGGCTGTACGAGCAGTACTTC.

The chain has TRBV7-2 and TRBJ1-5; D perhaps matches TRBD1 (6 bases). The CDR3 length is 16 residues. V lost 2 bases and J 2 bases, leaving 13 bases between the germline ends. Germline CDR1 SGHTA, CDR2 FQGNSA. The CDR3 DNA follows: TGTGCCAGCAGCTTAACGACAGGCTTCGGCAATCAGCCCCAGCATTTT. This codes for CASSLTTGFGNQPQHF.